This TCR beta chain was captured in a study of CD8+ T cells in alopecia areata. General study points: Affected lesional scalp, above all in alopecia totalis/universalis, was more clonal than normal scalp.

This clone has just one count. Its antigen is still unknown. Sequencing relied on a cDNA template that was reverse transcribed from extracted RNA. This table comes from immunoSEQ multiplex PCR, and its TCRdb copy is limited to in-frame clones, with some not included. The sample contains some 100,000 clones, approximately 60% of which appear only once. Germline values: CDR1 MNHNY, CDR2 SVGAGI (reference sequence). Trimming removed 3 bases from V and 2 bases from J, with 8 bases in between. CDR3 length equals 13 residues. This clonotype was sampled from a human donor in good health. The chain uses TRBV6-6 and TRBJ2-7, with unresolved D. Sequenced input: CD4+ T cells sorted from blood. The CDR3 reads CASSYGRTYEQYF. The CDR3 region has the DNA TGTGCCAGCAGTTATGGGCGGACCTACGAGCAGTACTTC.